This T cell receptor beta chain was observed in a study of T cell changes during pregnancy in multiple sclerosis. The V gene lost 8 bases and the J gene lost 6 bases, with 16 bases spanning the gap. The germline CDR1 and CDR2 sequences are SGHTA and FQGTGA. This CDR3 has 14 residues. TCRdb's table, derived via immunoSEQ multiplex PCR, lists solely in-frame clones and lacks some. The sample includes fewer than 45,000 clones, nearly 90% of them seen just once. The specimen comprised CD4+ T cells from peripheral blood mononuclear cells, sampled in the first trimester of pregnancy. This chain links TRBV7-3 with TRBJ2-2; TRBD1 is a possible D gene (6 bases). This sequence originates from a female donor with multiple sclerosis, enrolled in a pregnancy study. The CDR3 bases are TGTGCCAGCCGCAGCGATCCAGGGGCCGGGGAGCTGTTTTTT. Amino acids: CASRSDPGAGELFF.